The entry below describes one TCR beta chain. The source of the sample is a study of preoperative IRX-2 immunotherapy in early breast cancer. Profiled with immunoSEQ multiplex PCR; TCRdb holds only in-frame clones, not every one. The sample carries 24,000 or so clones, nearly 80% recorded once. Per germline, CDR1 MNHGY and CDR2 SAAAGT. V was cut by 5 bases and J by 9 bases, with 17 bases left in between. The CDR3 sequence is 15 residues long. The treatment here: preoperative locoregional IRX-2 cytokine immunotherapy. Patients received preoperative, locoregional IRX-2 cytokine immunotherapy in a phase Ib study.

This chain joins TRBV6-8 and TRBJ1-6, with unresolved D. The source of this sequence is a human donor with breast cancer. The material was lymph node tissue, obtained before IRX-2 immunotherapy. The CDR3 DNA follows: TGTGCCAGCAGTCTACTCATGGGATTCCGTTCACCCCTCCACTTT. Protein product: CASSLLMGFRSPLHF.